This T cell receptor (beta chain) was sequenced in a study of blood T cell repertoires in COVID-19 (dated by TCRdb to the early 2020s). About the full investigation: Collaborator samples came from the United States, Italy and Spain and covered acute and convalescent phases of COVID-19. The dataset comprised deeply sampled blood TCRbeta repertoires from subjects exposed to, actively infected with, or recovered from COVID-19. HLA class I and class II types, where available, came from metadata supplied by the sample provider rather than from assay-based typing. The samples were drawn from the first 160 participants of the ongoing ImmuneRACE study and from under 1,500 subjects provided by 6 global collaborators. The prospective study material was composed of cDNA or gDNA derived from T cells, B-cell-depleted T cells, or PBMCs. A freely available public database, intended as a resource for researchers studying the immune response to SARS-CoV-2, is where the repertoires were released. A de-identified subject ID, COVID-19 status, age in years and sex were almost always included in the sample metadata. Summary of the overall study and its limitations: Clinical and demographic metadata were provided uncurated, with the amount varying by source and participant.

Participants in the prospective study were aged 18 to 89 years, lived in more than 20 United States geographic areas, and enrolled through a virtual design. Cohort assignment in the prospective study relied on participant-reported clinical history from a screening survey and a study questionnaire. For ImmuneRACE Cohort 3, a participant was defined as recovered based on two consecutive negative NP/OP PCR tests, clearance by a healthcare professional, or resolution of symptoms. Each participant in the prospective study had whole blood, serum and a nasopharyngeal or oropharyngeal swab collected by mobile phlebotomists. Participants in the prospective study had the option to provide additional blood draws and questionnaires over a 2-month period. Before DNA extraction, prospective study blood samples were shipped either frozen or at room temperature. The immunoSEQ Assay, a bias-controlled multiplex PCR, was used to amplify TCRbeta CDR3 regions from genomic DNA. The published analysis was carried out like this. The number of nucleated cells in each sample was estimated by amplification of reference gene primers within the assay. To quantify the absolute abundance of each unique TCRbeta CDR3 rearrangement, sequence reads were collapsed and filtered. Productive Simpson clonality was computed per sample as the square root of Simpson's diversity index over productive rearrangements. The source is immuneACCESS, and TCRdb retained only in-frame sequences with V and J called. Part of the clones is not carried over; for the studies checked, unresolved V genes explain less than half of this, and the remainder is unexplained. V, J and clone size are those of that table, while D and trimming were read from the DNA. The sample table records 200,000 or so clones; 88% of these occur just once. Clones ranked in the top ten supply around 2.6% of the sample.

This clone was seen a few times. Its antigen has not been determined. It has no much larger one-base neighbor in the sample; base qualities were not kept. The germline V and J ends show losses of 3 bases and 0 bases respectively, and no gene match explains 1 base of the junction. The CDR3 spans 15 residues, from the cysteine through the phenylalanine. Kept here is only the CDR3 DNA, which spans 45 bases and is read in frame from base 1. CDR1 MNHNS and CDR2 SASEGT were looked up in the germline V gene. Recombination joined TRBV6-1 with TRBJ1-4; 7 of the junction bases match TRBD1. The clonotype comes from a woman younger than 45 who had recovered from COVID-19. Sequences were obtained from PBMCs or T cells enriched from blood (not recorded which). The DNA sequence is given as TGTGCCAGCAGTGATGGGACAGCAACTAATGAAAAACTGTTTTTT. Translated, it gives CASSDGTATNEKLFF.